The 20 T cell receptor beta chains listed next were all sequenced from one sample in a study of neoadjuvant anti-PD-1 for oral cavity cancer. Time point reported: after neoadjuvant nivolumab, at surgical resection. Sequencing was performed with immunoSEQ multiplex PCR; in TCRdb, only in-frame clones are kept and a portion is missing. The data contain more than 8,500 clones, roughly three fifths of them seen just once; the ten biggest clones take up roughly 4%. The sequencing here drew on PBMCs, taken after nivolumab (anti-PD-1) treatment. The receptors derive from a person aged 35-79 years with oral cavity squamous cell carcinoma.

The chain is built from TRBV10-3 and TRBJ2-5, with D perhaps TRBD1 or TRBD2 (6 bases each). In germline, CDR1 is ENHRY, CDR2 SYGVKD. V lost 3 bases to trimming and J lost 4 bases, with 15 bases between them. The CDR3 contains 15 residues. The CDR3 DNA reads TGTGCCATCAGTGATGGAGGGACACGGGGAGAGACCCAGTACTTC. Translated, it gives CAISDGGTRGETQYF.

The V and J genes are TRBV2 and TRBJ1-4; 9 nucleotides match TRBD1. Germline V gives CDR1 SNHLY, CDR2 FYNNEI. J gave up 3 bases and V 6 bases, and 5 bases lay outside the gene matches. The CDR3 runs to 15 residues. As DNA, the CDR3 is TGTGCCAGCAGCGGGACAGGGAGTGCTAATGAAAAACTGTTTTTT. This gives the protein CASSGTGSANEKLFF.

This rearrangement joins TRBV5-5 to TRBJ2-7; 7 nucleotides match TRBD1. The germline CDR1 and CDR2 sequences are SGHKS and YYEKEE (reference sequence). The CDR3 is made up of 14 amino acids. V trimming: 0 bases; J trimming: 7 bases; junction bases outside the gene matches: 7. CDR3 in amino acids: CASSLVPSGQEQYF. CDR3 DNA sequence: TGTGCCAGCAGCTTGGTACCTTCGGGACAGGAGCAGTACTTC.

This clone occurred a few times. CDR3 residues: CASSPMSGLEAFF. CDR3 in DNA: TGCGCCAGCAGCCCCATGAGCGGGCTTGAAGCTTTCTTT. V usage is TRBV5-1 and J usage is TRBJ1-1; unclear D gene. The CDR3 is made up of 13 amino acids. Germline CDR1 reads SGHRS; CDR2 reads YFSETQ. The ends were cut back, 4 bases at V and 7 bases at J, with 14 bases in the middle.

This clone was observed a single time. As DNA, the CDR3 is TGTGCCAGCAGTGAGACCGCGCCGACTGGAAACACCATATATTTT. It yields the protein CASSETAPTGNTIYF. The chain links TRBV2 to TRBJ1-3; D not resolved. CDR3 length equals 15 residues. V was clipped by 3 bases and J by 2 bases, with 11 bases between them. Per germline, CDR1 SNHLY and CDR2 FYNNEI.

The chain recombines TRBV9 with TRBJ1-1; D is possibly TRBD1 (5 bases). Trimming removed 4 bases at V and 1 base at J, with 20 bases between. The CDR3 is made up of 17 amino acids. CDR1 and CDR2 from the germline V gene are SGDLS and YYNGEE. The CDR3 spells CASSFHGGQGSNTEAFF. CDR3 nucleotide sequence: TGTGCCAGCAGCTTCCATGGAGGACAAGGATCGAACACTGAAGCTTTCTTT.

The chain joins TRBV7-2 to TRBJ2-1; 9 nucleotides line up with TRBD1. This CDR3 spans 15 amino acids. Germline V gene sequence: CDR1 SGHTA, CDR2 FQGNSA. The trim removed 5 bases at V and 6 bases at J, leaving 8 bases unmatched. The chain's CDR3 is CASSPGTGSFNEQFF. The CDR3 DNA sequence: TGTGCCAGCAGCCCCGGGACAGGGAGCTTCAATGAGCAGTTCTTC.

The J gene is TRBJ1-1, the V gene TRBV6-5; tentative D call: TRBD1 (5 bases). V lost 5 bases to trimming and J lost 6 bases, with 10 bases between them. The germline V gene encodes CDR1 MNHEY and CDR2 SVGAGI. This CDR3 is 12 amino acids long. The CDR3 reads CASSPGTPEAFF. In DNA form, the CDR3 reads TGTGCCAGCAGTCCCGGGACGCCTGAAGCTTTCTTT.

This clone was found a few times. The rearrangement joins TRBV5-6 to TRBJ2-7, with TRBD1 matching 8 bases. The CDR3 loop spans 16 amino acids. Trimming at V came to 4 bases and at J to 1 base, leaving 10 bases not matched to a gene. CDR1 is SGHDT, CDR2 YYEEEE, per germline. The CDR3 nucleotides are TGTGCCAGCAGCCTTACGACAGGGGTCGGATCCTACGAGCAGTACTTC. Its translation is CASSLTTGVGSYEQYF.

The chain couples TRBV5-4 to TRBJ2-5; perhaps TRBD2 as D (5 bases). Trimming removed 5 bases at V and 5 bases at J, with 13 bases between. Germline CDR1 reads SGHNT; CDR2 reads YYREEE (reference sequence). There are 13 residues in the CDR3. The chain's CDR3 is CASRSGLGETQYF. CDR3 nucleotide sequence: TGTGCCAGCAGGTCGGGATTAGGGGAGACCCAGTACTTC.

This clone was observed a handful of times. The gene calls are TRBV6-1 and TRBJ2-7; D may correspond to TRBD1 or TRBD2 (5 bases each). Per the germline V gene, CDR1 is MNHNS and CDR2 is SASEGT. This CDR3 comprises 14 residues. Trimming removed 1 base from V and 2 bases from J, with 9 bases in between. CDR3 coding DNA: TGTGCCAGCAGTGAAGGACCGGGACCCTACGAGCAGTACTTC. This gives the protein CASSEGPGPYEQYF.

This clone appeared a few times. The chain joins TRBV7-3 to TRBJ2-2; 9 bases fit TRBD2. CDR1 SGHTA and CDR2 FQGTGA come from the germline V gene. V shed 6 bases and J 4 bases; nucleotides not matched to a gene: 9. The CDR3 extends over 16 amino acids. CDR3 bases: TGTGCCAGCAGTCCCATAGCGGGAGCGATCACCGGGGAGCTGTTTTTT. This sequence encodes CASSPIAGAITGELFF. Full variable domain (outside the CDR3, taken from reference TRBV7-3 and TRBJ2-2): GAGVSQTPSNKVTEKGKYVELRCDPISGHTALYWYRQSLGQGPEFLIYFQGTGAADDSGLPNDRFFAVRPEGSVSTLKIQRTERGDSAVYLCASSPIAGAITGELFFGEGSRLTVL.

The V gene is TRBV5-6, the J gene TRBJ1-1; 8 bases are shared with TRBD1. Losses at the gene ends were 3 bases for V and 8 bases for J; bases not matched to a gene: 0. Germline assignment: CDR1 SGHDT and CDR2 YYEEEE. This CDR3 region has 11 residues. CDR3 DNA sequence: TGTGCCAGCAGCTGGACAGGGGAAGCTTTCTTT. This sequence encodes CASSWTGEAFF.

The chain links TRBV5-1 to TRBJ1-1, with TRBD1 identical over 9 bases. Germline V gives CDR1 SGHRS, CDR2 YFSETQ. Trimming removed 7 bases from V and 4 bases from J; junction bases left unmatched: 11. This CDR3 is 15 amino acids long. CDR3 in DNA: TGCGCCAGCTCGGCCCCGGGACAGGGACCCACTGAAGCTTTCTTT. This translates into CASSAPGQGPTEAFF. Filled out from reference TRBV5-1 and TRBJ1-1, the complete variable domain reads KAGVTQTPRYLIKTRGQQVTLSCSPISGHRSVSWYQQTPGQGLQFLFEYFSETQRNKGNFPGRFSGRQFSNSRSEMNVSTLELGDSALYLCASSAPGQGPTEAFFGQGTRLTVV.

The chain links TRBV19 to TRBJ1-2; the D gene is possibly TRBD1 (5 bases). CDR1 and CDR2 from the germline V gene are LNHDA and SQIVND (reference sequence). The CDR3 contains 14 residues. V was shortened by 9 bases and J by 5 bases, with 19 bases between the two germline ends. CDR3 bases: TGTGCCAGCCAACAATCCGGGACTGGTTATGGCTACACCTTC. Its protein is CASQQSGTGYGYTF.

V is TRBV2 and J is TRBJ1-1; maybe TRBD1 (5 bases). The CDR3 is made up of 14 amino acids. Trimming pared 5 bases from V and 0 bases from J, leaving 10 bases between. Germline V gene sequence: CDR1 SNHLY, CDR2 FYNNEI. The CDR3 region is CASSPQVLNTEAFF. CDR3 nucleotide sequence: TGTGCCAGCAGTCCACAGGTGTTGAACACTGAAGCTTTCTTT.

In this sample, this clone turned up a few times. V usage is TRBV19 and J usage is TRBJ2-3; 10 positions match TRBD2. The junction had 4 bases not matched to a gene; V was cut back by 7 bases and J by 0 bases. Germline CDR1 LNHDA, CDR2 SQIVND (reference sequence). CDR3 length: 15 residues. CDR3 DNA: TGTGCCAGTACCCCGACTAGCGGGAGCACAGATACGCAGTATTTT. Translating it yields CASTPTSGSTDTQYF.

There are a few counts of this clone. The chain has TRBV2 and TRBJ2-7; 8 bases line up with TRBD1. CDR1 is SNHLY and CDR2 is FYNNEI in the germline V gene. This CDR3 has 15 residues. V was pared by 6 bases and J by 3 bases, with 10 bases of the junction left unmatched. The CDR3 DNA is TGTGCCAGCAGGGTCGGACAGGGCTTGATCTACGAGCAGTACTTC. Translation: CASRVGQGLIYEQYF.

The chain employs TRBV19 and TRBJ2-1; TRBD1 agrees at 8 bases. V dropped 3 bases and J dropped 10; count of bases not matched to a gene: 8. From germline, CDR1 is LNHDA and CDR2 SQIVND (reference sequence). The CDR3 runs 14 residues. This CDR3 is CASSISAGGKEQFF. In DNA, the CDR3 is TGTGCCAGTAGTATTTCGGCAGGGGGCAAGGAGCAGTTCTTC.

This clone was seen a few times. This chain joins TRBV19 and TRBJ1-2, with a weak D call TRBD1 (5 bases). V lost 7 bases and J 2 bases, leaving 14 bases between the germline ends. The germline V gene has CDR1 LNHDA and CDR2 SQIVND (reference sequence). The CDR3 consists of 14 residues. The CDR3 reads CASKRTRTNYGYTF. The CDR3 DNA follows: TGTGCCAGTAAACGGACACGGACAAACTATGGCTACACCTTC.